One and the same sample provided the 16 T cell receptor beta chains below, sequenced in a study of cytomegalovirus exposure and HLA in healthy donors. Primers: 60 Vbeta forward and 13 Jbeta reverse. Libraries were prepared by immunoSEQ multiplex PCR; TCRdb keeps only in-frame clonotypes and omits some of them. This sample has 65,000 to 85,000 clones, with around 80% found just once. The sample comprised PBMCs. The receptors derive from a man aged 45-60 years in good health and CMV-seropositive.

V and J are TRBV6-6 and TRBJ2-1; 7 bases agree with TRBD1. With 4 bases clipped from V and 4 bases from J, the junction kept 7 bases outside the gene matches. This CDR3 has 15 residues. The germline V gene has CDR1 MNHNY and CDR2 SVGAGI (reference sequence). CDR3 loop: CASSSGTVRYNEQFF. CDR3 nucleotides: TGTGCCAGCAGTTCCGGGACAGTTCGATACAATGAGCAGTTCTTC.

This clone appeared a few times. The chain joins TRBV30 to TRBJ1-2; 8 bases match TRBD1. With V trimmed by 2 bases and J by 0 bases, 5 bases remained unmatched. The CDR3 spans 15 residues. CDR1 and CDR2 (germline): GTSNPN, SVGIG (reference sequence). The CDR3 loop is CAWSPATGANYGYTF. The DNA for the CDR3 is TGTGCCTGGAGTCCGGCGACAGGGGCTAACTATGGCTACACCTTC.

The rearrangement links TRBV18 to TRBJ1-1; 8 bases fit TRBD1. The germline V gene encodes CDR1 KGHSH and CDR2 LQKENI. The V and J ends lost 5 bases and 5 bases, in that order; junction bases with no gene match: 4. CDR3 length: 13 amino acids. Here the CDR3 reads CASSNTGGTEAFF. As DNA, the CDR3 is TGTGCCAGCTCAAATACAGGGGGAACTGAAGCTTTCTTT.

The rearrangement uses TRBV5-1 and TRBJ2-1; 15 bases agree with TRBD2. The length of the CDR3 is 17 residues. V lost 4 bases, J lost 7 bases, and 9 bases stayed unmatched. Per germline, CDR1 SGHRS and CDR2 YFSETQ. CDR3 protein: CASSGTRGLAGGNEQFF. CDR3 bases: TGCGCCAGCAGCGGGACCCGGGGACTAGCGGGGGGTAATGAGCAGTTCTTC. Full variable domain (rest looked up from reference TRBV5-1 and TRBJ2-1): KAGVTQTPRYLIKTRGQQVTLSCSPISGHRSVSWYQQTPGQGLQFLFEYFSETQRNKGNFPGRFSGRQFSNSRSEMNVSTLELGDSALYLCASSGTRGLAGGNEQFFGPGTRLTVL.

The genes are TRBV7-9 and TRBJ2-5; the match to TRBD2 covers 7 bases. The DNA end favors TRBJ2-7, so the J call may be wrong. There are 15 residues in the CDR3. Germline V gene data show CDR1 as SEHNR and CDR2 as FQNEAQ (reference sequence). DNA for the CDR3: TGTGCCAGCAGCCCCATGGGGGAGGGGTACGACGAGCAGTACTTC. This codes for CASSPMGEGYDEQYF.

The chain is built from TRBV14 and TRBJ2-1; 11 bases fit TRBD2. J lost 8 bases, V lost 0 bases, and 6 bases had no gene match. The CDR3 loop spans 16 amino acids. Germline V CDR1 and CDR2: SGHDN, FVKESK. CDR3 sequence (DNA): TGTGCCAGCAGCCAAGATTGGGGACTAGCGGAACATGAGCAGTTCTTC. Its translation: CASSQDWGLAEHEQFF.

This clone was observed a single time. The chain carries TRBV9 and TRBJ1-3, with 10 nucleotides matching TRBD1. V shed 3 bases, J shed 3 bases, and the junction held 0 bases outside the gene matches. Germline lookup yields CDR1 SGDLS and CDR2 YYNGEE. The CDR3 contains 14 residues. Here the CDR3 DNA reads TGTGCCAGCAGCGGGACAGGGGGTGGAAACACCATATATTTT. Protein sequence: CASSGTGGGNTIYF. Full variable domain (remainder filled in from reference TRBV9 and TRBJ1-3): DSGVTQTPKHLITATGQRVTLRCSPRSGDLSVYWYQQSLDQGLQFLIQYYNGEERAKGNILERFSAQQFPDLHSELNLSSLELGDSALYFCASSGTGGGNTIYFGEGSWLTVV.

The chain combines TRBV27 with TRBJ1-6; a weak D match, TRBD1 (5 bases). V was clipped by 3 bases and J by 10 bases, with 16 bases between them. The length of the CDR3 is 15 residues. Germline-derived CDR1 and CDR2 are MNHEY and SMNVEV (reference sequence). This CDR3 is CASSFLGPNDSPLHF. The CDR3 DNA reads as TGTGCCAGCAGTTTCCTGGGGCCCAATGACTCACCCCTCCACTTT.

J is TRBJ2-2 and V is TRBV18; D remains ambiguous. Germline CDR1 KGHSH, CDR2 LQKENI. V was cut by 3 bases and J by 6 bases, with 8 bases left in between. This CDR3 is built from 13 residues. This chain's CDR3 is CASSPAESGELFF. CDR3 nucleotides: TGTGCCAGCTCACCGGCAGAATCCGGGGAGCTGTTTTTT.

The V call is TRBV7-8, the J call TRBJ2-1; TRBD1 aligns across 9 bases. There are 13 residues in the CDR3. Germline V gives CDR1 SGHVS, CDR2 FQNEAQ. V lost 5 bases and J lost 8; bases outside the gene matches: 4. DNA for the CDR3: TGTGCCAGCAGCCTCGACAGGGGGTATGAGCAGTTCTTC. Its protein product is CASSLDRGYEQFF.

The rearrangement joins TRBV5-1 to TRBJ2-7; 7 bases agree with TRBD2. This CDR3 has 15 amino acids. Germline CDR1 is SGHRS and CDR2 is YFSETQ. The junction had 5 bases not matched to a gene; V was cut back by 0 bases and J by 2 bases. The CDR3 protein is CASSLGVGGTYEQYF. In nucleotides, the CDR3 is TGCGCCAGCAGCTTGGGGGTGGGAGGGACCTACGAGCAGTACTTC.

The table lists this clone with a few counts. The chain combines TRBV11-3 with TRBJ2-7, with 7 bases fitting TRBD1. J was trimmed by 4 bases and V by 5 bases; bases with no gene match: 11. The germline V gene encodes CDR1 SGHNT and CDR2 YENEEA. The CDR3 extends over 15 amino acids. The CDR3 bases are TGTGCCAGCAGCCCCCAAGGGGGCGGAACTTACGAGCAGTACTTC. Its translation is CASSPQGGGTYEQYF.

For this clone: Sequence at one end of the junction differs from germline and may be a read error. The rearrangement joins TRBV7-9 to TRBJ2-7; tentatively, D is TRBD2 (6 bases). Germline assignment: CDR1 SEHNR and CDR2 FQNEAQ (reference sequence). The CDR3 is 15 residues long. CDR3: CSSSRLGFLNYEQYF. The CDR3 DNA reads TGTTCCAGCAGCCGACTAGGATTTCTAAACTACGAGCAGTACTTC.

The rearrangement joins TRBV6-1 to TRBJ1-1, with D perhaps TRBD1 (6 bases). Germline-derived CDR1 and CDR2 are MNHNS and SASEGT. V dropped 6 bases and J dropped 8 bases, with 19 bases sitting between them. The length of the CDR3 is 14 residues. This CDR3 reads CASRRGGEMSEAFF. In nucleotides, the CDR3 is TGTGCCAGCAGGCGGGGGGGCGAAATGTCGGAAGCTTTCTTT.

Turning to this clone: Other DNA sequences within the sample encode an identical CDR3. This sequence joins TRBV27 and TRBJ2-7; a weak D match, TRBD1 (6 bases). The CDR3 has 15 amino acids. Trimming pared 7 bases from V and 6 bases from J, leaving 22 bases between. Germline CDR1 reads MNHEY; CDR2 reads SMNVEV (reference sequence). The CDR3 nucleotides read TGTGCCAGCATCCCGCGAGGTCAGGGGCTTTTCGAGCAGTACTTC. It is translated as CASIPRGQGLFEQYF.

The chain combines TRBV7-8 with TRBJ2-1; 8 positions agree with TRBD2. Per germline, CDR1 SGHVS and CDR2 FQNEAQ. This CDR3 is built from 19 residues. V lost 5 bases and J lost 0; bases outside the gene matches: 15. This CDR3 reads CASSHPLLAGLSSYNEQFF. CDR3 DNA sequence: TGTGCCAGCAGCCACCCCTTGCTAGCGGGCCTTAGCTCCTACAATGAGCAGTTCTTC.